This T cell receptor beta chain was obtained from a study of blood T cell repertoires in COVID-19. Study at large: Material from acute and convalescent COVID-19 was sourced from the United States, Italy and Spain. From T cells, B-cell-depleted T cells, or PBMCs came the material, which was cDNA or gDNA.

Study processing details: Reference gene primer amplification gave nucleated cell count estimates. Profiled with immunoSEQ multiplex PCR; TCRdb holds only in-frame clones, not every one. V, J and clone size are those of that table, while D and trimming were read from the DNA. The sample has around 270,000 clones; approximately 80% are singletons. This CDR3 is 18 amino acids long. Germline CDR1 reads SGDLS; CDR2 reads YYNGEE. Trimming cost V 4 bases and J 5 bases; bases outside gene matches: 16. The sequenced sample consisted of peripheral blood. This chain joins TRBV9 and TRBJ2-1; 9 bases agree with TRBD2. The receptor was isolated from a man aged 60 to 69 with acute or convalescent COVID-19. The CDR3 region has the DNA TGTGCCAGCAGCCCCTTAGACGGAATTAGCGGGGGAGACAATGAGCAGTTCTTC. This translates into CASSPLDGISGGDNEQFF.